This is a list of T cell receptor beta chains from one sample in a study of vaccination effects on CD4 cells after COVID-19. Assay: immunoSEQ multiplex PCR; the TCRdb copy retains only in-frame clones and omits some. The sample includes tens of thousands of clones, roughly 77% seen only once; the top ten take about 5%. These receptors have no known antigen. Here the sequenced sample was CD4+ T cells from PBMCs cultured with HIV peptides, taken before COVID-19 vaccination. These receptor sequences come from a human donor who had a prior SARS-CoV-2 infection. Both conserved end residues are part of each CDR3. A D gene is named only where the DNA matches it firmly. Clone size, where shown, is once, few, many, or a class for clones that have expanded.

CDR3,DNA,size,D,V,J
CASIGQVSIYGYTF,TGTGCCAGCATCGGACAGGTCTCTATCTATGGCTACACCTTC,few,TRBD1,TRBV2,TRBJ1-2
CASSQWTGGEQYF,TGTGCCAGCAGCCAATGGACAGGGGGCGAGCAGTACTTC,.,TRBD1,TRBV3-1/TRBV3-2,TRBJ2-7
CAWSTRGDQPQHF,TGTGCCTGGAGTACAAGGGGGGATCAGCCCCAGCATTTT,.,.,TRBV30,TRBJ1-5
CASKGLGANEKLFF,TGTGCCAGCAAGGGACTCGGGGCTAATGAAAAACTGTTTTTT,.,.,TRBV6-5,TRBJ1-4
CASSHPSLYEQYF,TGTGCCAGTAGTCATCCGAGCTTATACGAGCAGTACTTC,.,.,TRBV19,TRBJ2-7
CAVGTDSNQPQHF,TGTGCCGTCGGGACAGATAGCAATCAGCCCCAGCATTTT,.,TRBD1,TRBV10-3,TRBJ1-5
CAWSSKQGQGVRSYTF,TGTGCCTGGAGTTCCAAACAGGGACAGGGGGTAAGGAGCTACACCTTC,.,TRBD1,TRBV30,TRBJ1-2
CASSYGRGGRNEQFF,TGTGCCAGCAGTTACGGGCGGGGGGGCCGGAATGAGCAGTTCTTC,.,TRBD2,TRBV6-6,TRBJ2-1
CAWSQGLSTPLHF,TGTGCCTGGTCCCAGGGACTGAGTACGCCCCTCCACTTT,few,.,TRBV30,TRBJ1-6
CASSTAGGWYNEQFF,TGTGCCAGCAGCACCGCGGGAGGGTGGTACAATGAGCAGTTCTTC,.,TRBD2,TRBV5-6,TRBJ2-1
CASSLAGAPSTDTQYF,TGTGCCAGCAGCCTAGCGGGGGCCCCCAGCACAGATACGCAGTATTTT,.,TRBD2,TRBV3-1/TRBV3-2,TRBJ2-3
CASSLGGLTGGAYTEAFF,TGTGCCAGCAGCTTGGGGGGTTTGACAGGGGGAGCGTACACTGAAGCTTTCTTT,few,TRBD1,TRBV5-4,TRBJ1-1